The clone carrying this TCR beta chain turned up a few times. As yet, its antigen is unknown. This record belongs to a study of blood T cells in healthy people across ages. Study conclusions and caveats: It was held that diversity estimates obtained from one million T cells represented underestimates.

Germline V gives CDR1 LGHDT, CDR2 YNNKEL (reference sequence). The V gene end was trimmed by 0 bases and the J gene end by 4 bases; junction bases not matched to a gene: 1. The CDR3 extends over 15 amino acids. At least 7 million PBMCs were isolated per sample. With a J-beta primer mix and a sample-barcoded 5' primer, a second PCR ran roughly 6 to 12 cycles. TCRdb recomputed calls from the 5' RACE reads with MiXCR, one row per CDR3 protein. Of roughly 680,000 distinct CDR3 sequences listed, 20% to 25% were seen once; the top ten hold 3.5% to 4%. The chain carries TRBV3-1 and TRBJ1-5; TRBD1 aligns across 9 bases. This TCR was sampled from a man between 70 and 80 years old in good health. The sample consisted of blood. In DNA form, the CDR3 reads TGTGCCAGCAGCCAAGACGGGACAGGGAATCAGCCCCAGCATTTT. This codes for CASSQDGTGNQPQHF.